A single sample is the source of the 2 T cell receptor beta chains below, sequenced in a study of regulatory T cells in long-lasting Graves disease. Arm-PCR of CDR3 regions with iRepertoire HTBI primers generated TCR beta libraries. TCRdb called the multiplex PCR reads again in MiXCR, with one record for every CDR3 protein. The table records 250,000 or so distinct CDR3 sequences, approximately 20% of them present only once. Sample time point: newly diagnosed GD, antithyroid drugs for less than 3 months. After RNA was extracted from PBMCs, the TCR library was made from it. The data also belong to a second study, concerning T cells in Graves' hyperthyroidism and ophthalmopathy.

The sample was peripheral blood mononuclear cells (PBMCs), taken at new diagnosis, from a patient treated with antithyroid drugs. Every receptor here comes from a woman aged 25 to 45 with Graves disease.

This clonotype was counted only a few times. The chain employs TRBV19 and TRBJ1-6, with a tentative D call TRBD1 (6 bases). Germline values: CDR1 LNHDA, CDR2 SQIVND (reference sequence). The CDR3 runs 13 residues. The V gene lost 3 bases and the J gene lost 9 bases, with 9 bases spanning the gap. CDR3 amino acids: CASSIEGGSPLHF. In DNA form, the CDR3 reads TGTGCCAGTAGTATTGAGGGGGGTTCACCCCTCCACTTT.

This clonotype was picked up many times. The CDR3 loop is CSAQLAGVTDTQYF. In DNA form, the CDR3 reads TGCAGTGCTCAACTAGCGGGGGTGACAGATACGCAGTATTTT. The V call is TRBV20-1, the J call TRBJ2-3; 11 bases align to TRBD2. CDR3 length: 14 amino acids. The germline CDR1 and CDR2 sequences are DFQATT and SNEGSKA (reference sequence). Trimming took 5 bases from V and 3 from J; bases not matched to a gene: 4.